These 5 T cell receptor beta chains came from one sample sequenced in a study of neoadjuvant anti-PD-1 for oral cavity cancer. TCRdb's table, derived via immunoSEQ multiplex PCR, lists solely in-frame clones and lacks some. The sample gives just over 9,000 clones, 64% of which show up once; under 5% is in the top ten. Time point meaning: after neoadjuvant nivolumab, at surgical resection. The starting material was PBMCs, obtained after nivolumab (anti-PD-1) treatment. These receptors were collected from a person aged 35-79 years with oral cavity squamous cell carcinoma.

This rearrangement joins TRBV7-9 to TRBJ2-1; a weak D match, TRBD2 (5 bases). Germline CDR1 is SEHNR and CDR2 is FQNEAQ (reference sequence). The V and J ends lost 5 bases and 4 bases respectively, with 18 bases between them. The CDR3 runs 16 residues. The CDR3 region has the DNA TGTGCCAGCAGCCCTCGGACTGCTGGGCAATACAATGAGCAGTTCTTC. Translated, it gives CASSPRTAGQYNEQFF.

The chain's CDR3 is CASSVRNNYGYTF. In DNA form, the CDR3 reads TGTGCCAGCAGTGTAAGGAATAACTATGGCTACACCTTC. V and J are TRBV2 and TRBJ1-2, with no clear D. V lost 4 bases and J 1 base, leaving 7 bases between the germline ends. The CDR3 totals 13 residues. The germline V gene has CDR1 SNHLY and CDR2 FYNNEI.

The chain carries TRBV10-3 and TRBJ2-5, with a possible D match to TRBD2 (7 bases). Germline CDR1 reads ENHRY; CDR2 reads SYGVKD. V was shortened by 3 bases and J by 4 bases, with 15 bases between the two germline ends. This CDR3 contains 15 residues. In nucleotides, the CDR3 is TGTGCCATCAGTGACCTGGGGGGGGGCCGAGAGACCCAGTACTTC. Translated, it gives CAISDLGGGRETQYF.

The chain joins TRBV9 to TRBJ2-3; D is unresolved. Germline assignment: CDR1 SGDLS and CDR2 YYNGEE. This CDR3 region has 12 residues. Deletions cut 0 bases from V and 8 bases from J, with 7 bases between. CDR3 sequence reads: CASSVEASTQYF. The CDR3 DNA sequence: TGTGCCAGCAGCGTAGAAGCGAGTACGCAGTATTTT. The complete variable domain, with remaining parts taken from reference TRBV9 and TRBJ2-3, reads DSGVTQTPKHLITATGQRVTLRCSPRSGDLSVYWYQQSLDQGLQFLIQYYNGEERAKGNILERFSAQQFPDLHSELNLSSLELGDSALYFCASSVEASTQYFGPGTRLTVL.

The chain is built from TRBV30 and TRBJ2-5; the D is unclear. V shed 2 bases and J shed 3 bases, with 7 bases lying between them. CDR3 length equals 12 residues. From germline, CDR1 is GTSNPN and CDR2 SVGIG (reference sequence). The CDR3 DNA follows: TGTGCCTGGAGTTCTTCTAAAGAGACCCAGTACTTC. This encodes CAWSSSKETQYF.